This TCR beta chain was captured in a study of radiation and T cells in renal cell carcinoma. The data were produced by immunoSEQ multiplex PCR, yet TCRdb's version contains in-frame clones alone and is incomplete. The table has tens of thousands of clones, 70% to 85% seen once. Time point reported: baseline pretreatment blood. Treatment in this sample: 15 Gy SBRT to primary tumor, nephrectomy 4 weeks later. The patient's renal cell carcinoma had clear cell pathology. Germline assignment: CDR1 GTSNPN and CDR2 SVGIG (reference sequence). The CDR3 covers 15 residues. Trimming stripped 4 bases from V and 8 bases from J, with 18 bases between.

Source: blood, taken from a patient whose treatment included radiotherapy and nephrectomy. This receptor was identified in a man between 60 and 70 years old with renal cell carcinoma. This chain uses TRBV30 with TRBJ1-6; the D is unclear. The CDR3 DNA follows: TGTGCCTGGACCGTGACGTCGATCTGGGATTCACCCCTCCACTTT. Protein: CAWTVTSIWDSPLHF.